This T cell receptor (beta chain) was retrieved from a study of T cell changes during pregnancy in multiple sclerosis (dated by TCRdb to about 2019). At the level of the whole study: In women with multiple sclerosis, the researchers looked at how the T cell repertoire shifted as pregnancy progressed.

Library prep was done by the immunoSEQ multiplex PCR assay. TCRdb provides this immuneACCESS table in a form limited to in-frame rearrangements. Some clones are lacking; in checked studies, under half of them reflect an unresolved V gene, and why the rest are absent is not known. The sample table records 40,000 or so clones; more than 85% of these occur just once. The biggest ten clones account for 6.5% to 9.5% of the sample. About this clone: The antigen it recognizes is unknown. The sample holds no much larger clone one base away, and base qualities are not on file.

The CDR3 has 15 amino acids, counting the end cysteine and phenylalanine. The sequence is cut down to CDR3 DNA, 45 bases in frame from base 1. The germline V gene supplies CDR1 SNHLY and CDR2 FYNNEI. Relative to germline, V is 6 bases shorter and J is 6 bases shorter, with 15 bases between their ends. Rearrangement joined TRBV2 to TRBJ1-6; perhaps TRBD1 is the D gene, with 6 bases matching. The source of this sequence is a female donor with multiple sclerosis, enrolled in a pregnancy study. Sequenced here: CD8+ T cells from peripheral blood mononuclear cells, sampled in the third trimester of pregnancy. The CDR3 here reads CASSLNTGFNSPLHF. In nucleotides, the sequence is TGTGCCAGCAGCTTGAATACAGGGTTTAATTCACCCCTCCACTTT.